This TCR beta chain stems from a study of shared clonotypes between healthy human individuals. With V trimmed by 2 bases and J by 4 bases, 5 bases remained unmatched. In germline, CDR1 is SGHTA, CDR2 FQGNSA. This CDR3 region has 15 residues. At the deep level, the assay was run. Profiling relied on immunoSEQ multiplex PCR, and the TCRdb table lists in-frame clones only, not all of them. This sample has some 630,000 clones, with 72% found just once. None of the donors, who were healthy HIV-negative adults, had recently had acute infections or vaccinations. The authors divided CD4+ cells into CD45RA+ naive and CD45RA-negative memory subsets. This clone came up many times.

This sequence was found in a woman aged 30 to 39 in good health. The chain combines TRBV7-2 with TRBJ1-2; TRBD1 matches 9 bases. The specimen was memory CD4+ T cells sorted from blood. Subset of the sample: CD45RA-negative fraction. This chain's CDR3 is CASSLTGGFVYGYTF. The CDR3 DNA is TGTGCCAGCAGCTTAACAGGGGGCTTCGTCTATGGCTACACCTTC. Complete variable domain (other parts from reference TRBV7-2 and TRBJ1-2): GAGVSQSPSNKVTEKGKDVELRCDPISGHTALYWYRQSLGQGLEFLIYFQGNSAPDKSGLPSDRFSAERTGGSVSTLTIQRTQQEDSAVYLCASSLTGGFVYGYTFGSGTRLTVV.